One sample yielded the 5 T cell receptor beta chains listed below, sequenced in a study of PD-1 blockade in classical Hodgkin lymphoma. Relapse was seen in all patients after autologous stem cell transplantation, and brentuximab vedotin exposure was variable. Data came from immunoSEQ multiplex PCR; TCRdb stores just in-frame clones and leaves some out. The table lists tens of thousands of clones, 80% to 90% of them singletons. The sequenced sample was peripheral blood mononuclear cells (PBMCs), obtained at baseline. The receptors were sampled from a human donor with classical Hodgkin lymphoma.

This sequence joins TRBV7-9 and TRBJ2-4; D tentatively reads TRBD1 or TRBD2 (6 bases each). This CDR3 region has 17 residues. Trimming removed 0 bases from V and 0 bases from J, with 12 bases in between. Germline lookup yields CDR1 SEHNR and CDR2 FQNEAQ (reference sequence). This CDR3 reads CASSLARGGLAKNIQYF. CDR3 nucleotides: TGTGCCAGCAGCTTAGCGCGAGGGGGACTAGCCAAAAACATTCAGTACTTC.

Comment on this clone: At one end the junction does not follow the germline gene, possibly because of a read error. The rearrangement uses TRBV5-1 and TRBJ1-5; no clear D. CDR3 length: 14 residues. The germline gives CDR1 SGHRS, CDR2 YFSETQ. CDR3 sequence reads: CASRLGIGNQPQHF. The CDR3 DNA sequence: TGCGCCAGCAGATTGGGTATCGGCAATCAGCCCCAGCATTTT. The whole variable domain, filled in from reference TRBV5-1 and TRBJ1-5, reads KAGVTQTPRYLIKTRGQQVTLSCSPISGHRSVSWYQQTPGQGLQFLFEYFSETQRNKGNFPGRFSGRQFSNSRSEMNVSTLELGDSALYLCASRLGIGNQPQHFGDGTRLSIL.

J is TRBJ2-3 and V is TRBV7-9, with 12 bases matching TRBD2. V was pared by 6 bases and J by 4 bases, with 5 bases of the junction left unmatched. The CDR3 sequence is 15 residues long. Germline CDR1 reads SEHNR; CDR2 reads FQNEAQ (reference sequence). CDR3 in DNA: TGTGCCAGCAGGGGAACTAGCGGGGGGCCAGATACGCAGTATTTT. Protein sequence: CASRGTSGGPDTQYF. The entire variable domain, with the rest obtained from reference TRBV7-9 and TRBJ2-3, is as follows: DTGVSQNPRHKITKRGQNVTFRCDPISEHNRLYWYRQTLGQGPEFLTYFQNEAQLEKSRLLSDRFSAERPKGSFSTLEIQRTEQGDSAMYLCASRGTSGGPDTQYFGPGTRLTVL.

About this clone: This specimen includes other DNA sequences encoding the same CDR3. The V call is TRBV7-2, the J call TRBJ2-5, with D possibly called TRBD1 or TRBD2 (5 bases each). Deletions cut 3 bases from V and 4 bases from J, with 9 bases between. Germline CDR1 and CDR2: SGHTA and FQGNSA. The CDR3 contains 13 residues. As DNA, the CDR3 is TGTGCCAGCAGCTTCAGTGGGGGAGAGACCCAGTACTTC. Protein sequence: CASSFSGGETQYF.

In this sample, this clone turned up once. V usage is TRBV7-9 and J usage is TRBJ1-5, with no clear D. Per the germline V gene, CDR1 is SEHNR and CDR2 is FQNEAQ (reference sequence). This CDR3 is 15 amino acids long. V lost 5 bases and J lost 0, with 11 bases in between. The CDR3 nucleotides are TGTGCCAGCAGCCTCCTTGGAGATAGCAATCAGCCCCAGCATTTT. This codes for CASSLLGDSNQPQHF.